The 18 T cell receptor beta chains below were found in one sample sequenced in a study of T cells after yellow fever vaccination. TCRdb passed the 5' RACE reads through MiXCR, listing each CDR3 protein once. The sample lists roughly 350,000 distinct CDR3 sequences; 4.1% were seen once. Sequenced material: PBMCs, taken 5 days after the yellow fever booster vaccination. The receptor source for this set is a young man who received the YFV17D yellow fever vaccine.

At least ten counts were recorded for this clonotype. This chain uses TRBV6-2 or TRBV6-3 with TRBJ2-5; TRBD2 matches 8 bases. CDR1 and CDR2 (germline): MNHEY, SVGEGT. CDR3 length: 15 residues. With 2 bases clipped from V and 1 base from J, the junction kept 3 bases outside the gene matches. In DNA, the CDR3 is TGTGCCAGCAGTTACACAAGCGGGGGCCAAGAGACCCAGTACTTC. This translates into CASSYTSGGQETQYF.

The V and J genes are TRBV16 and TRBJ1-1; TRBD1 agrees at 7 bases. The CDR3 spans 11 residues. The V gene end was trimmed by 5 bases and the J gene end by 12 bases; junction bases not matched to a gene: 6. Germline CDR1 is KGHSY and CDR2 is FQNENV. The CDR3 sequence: CASSSQGTPFF. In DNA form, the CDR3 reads TGTGCCAGCAGCTCACAGGGGACACCTTTCTTT.

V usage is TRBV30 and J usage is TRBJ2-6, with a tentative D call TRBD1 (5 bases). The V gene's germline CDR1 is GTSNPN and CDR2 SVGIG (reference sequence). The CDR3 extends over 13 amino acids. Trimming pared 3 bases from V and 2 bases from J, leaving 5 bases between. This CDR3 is CAWRGPGANVLTF. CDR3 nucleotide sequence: TGTGCCTGGAGGGGGCCTGGGGCCAACGTCCTGACTTTC.

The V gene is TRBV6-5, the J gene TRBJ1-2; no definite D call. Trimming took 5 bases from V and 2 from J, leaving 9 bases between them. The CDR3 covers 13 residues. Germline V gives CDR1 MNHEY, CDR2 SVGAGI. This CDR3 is CASSPNFNYGYTF. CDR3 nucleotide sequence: TGTGCCAGCAGTCCCAATTTCAACTATGGCTACACCTTC.

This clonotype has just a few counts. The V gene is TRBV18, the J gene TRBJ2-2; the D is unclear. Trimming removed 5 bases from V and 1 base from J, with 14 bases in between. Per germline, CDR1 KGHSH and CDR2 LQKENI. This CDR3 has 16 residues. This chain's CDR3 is CASSASGGMNTGELFF. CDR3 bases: TGTGCCAGCTCAGCCTCCGGCGGCATGAACACCGGGGAGCTGTTTTTT.

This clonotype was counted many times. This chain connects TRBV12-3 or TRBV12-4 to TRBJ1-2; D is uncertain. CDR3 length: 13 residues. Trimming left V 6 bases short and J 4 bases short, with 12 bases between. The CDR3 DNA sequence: TGTGCCAGCAGGCCCACCGAAGCCTATGGCTACACCTTC. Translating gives CASRPTEAYGYTF.

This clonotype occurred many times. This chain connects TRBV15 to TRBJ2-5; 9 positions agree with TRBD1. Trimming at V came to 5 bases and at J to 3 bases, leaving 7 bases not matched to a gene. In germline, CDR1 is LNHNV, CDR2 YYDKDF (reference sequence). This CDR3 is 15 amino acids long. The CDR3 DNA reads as TGTGCCACCAGCCGTGACAGGGGGTGGGAAGAGACCCAGTACTTC. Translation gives CATSRDRGWEETQYF.

The CDR3 here is CASSPGLARGTQYF. The CDR3 nucleotides are TGTGCCAGCTCACCGGGACTGGCTCGGGGTACGCAGTATTTT. V gene TRBV18 combines with J gene TRBJ2-3, with D possibly TRBD2 on 6 matching bases. This CDR3 contains 14 residues. The germline V gene encodes CDR1 KGHSH and CDR2 LQKENI. V was pared by 3 bases and J by 8 bases, with 15 bases between. Together with reference TRBV18 and TRBJ2-3, the CDR3 gives the full variable domain: NAGVMQNPRHLVRRRGQEARLRCSPMKGHSHVYWYRQLPEEGLKFMVYLQKENIIDESGMPKERFSAEFPKEGPSILRIQQVVRGDSAAYFCASSPGLARGTQYFGPGTRLTVL.

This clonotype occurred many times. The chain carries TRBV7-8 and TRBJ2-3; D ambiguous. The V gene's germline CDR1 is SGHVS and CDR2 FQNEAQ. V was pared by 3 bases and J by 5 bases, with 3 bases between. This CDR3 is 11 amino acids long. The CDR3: CASSLKDTQYF. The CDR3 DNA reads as TGTGCCAGCAGCTTGAAAGATACGCAGTATTTT.

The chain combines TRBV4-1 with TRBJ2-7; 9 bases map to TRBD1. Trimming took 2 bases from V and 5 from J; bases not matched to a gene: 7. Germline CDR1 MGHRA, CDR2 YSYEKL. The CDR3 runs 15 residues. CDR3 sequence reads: CASSQTGQGGDEQYF. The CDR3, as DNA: TGCGCCAGCAGCCAAACGGGACAGGGAGGCGACGAGCAGTACTTC.

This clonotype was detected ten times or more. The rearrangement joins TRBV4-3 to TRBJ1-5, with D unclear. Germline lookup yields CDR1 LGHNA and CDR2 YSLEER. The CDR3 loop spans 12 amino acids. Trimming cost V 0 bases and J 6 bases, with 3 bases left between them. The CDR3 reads CASSQEGQPQHF. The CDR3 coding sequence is TGCGCCAGCAGCCAAGAGGGTCAGCCCCAGCATTTT.

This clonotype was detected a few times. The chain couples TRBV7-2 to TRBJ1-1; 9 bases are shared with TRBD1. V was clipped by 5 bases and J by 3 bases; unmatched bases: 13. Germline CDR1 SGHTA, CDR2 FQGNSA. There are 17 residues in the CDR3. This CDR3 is CASSLRDRVFRYTEAFF. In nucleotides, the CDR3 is TGTGCCAGCAGCCTCCGGGACAGGGTTTTTCGGTACACTGAAGCTTTCTTT.

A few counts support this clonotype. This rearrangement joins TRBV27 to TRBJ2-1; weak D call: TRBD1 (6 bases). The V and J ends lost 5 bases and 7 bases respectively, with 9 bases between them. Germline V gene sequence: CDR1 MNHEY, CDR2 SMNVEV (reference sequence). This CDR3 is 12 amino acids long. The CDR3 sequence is CASSITGNEQFF. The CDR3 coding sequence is TGTGCCAGCAGTATTACAGGGAATGAGCAGTTCTTC.

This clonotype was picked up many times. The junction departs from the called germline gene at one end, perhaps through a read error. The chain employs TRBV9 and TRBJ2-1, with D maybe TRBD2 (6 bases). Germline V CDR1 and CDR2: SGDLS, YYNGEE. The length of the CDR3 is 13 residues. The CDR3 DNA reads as TGTGCCAGCAACGTAGCCGGGGGAAATGAGCAGTTCTTC. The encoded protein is CASNVAGGNEQFF.

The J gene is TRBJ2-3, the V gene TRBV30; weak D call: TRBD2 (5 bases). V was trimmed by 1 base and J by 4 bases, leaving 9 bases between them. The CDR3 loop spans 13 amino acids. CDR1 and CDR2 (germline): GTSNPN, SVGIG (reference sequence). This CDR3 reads CAWSGYGADTQYF. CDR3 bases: TGTGCCTGGAGTGGTTACGGGGCAGATACGCAGTATTTT.

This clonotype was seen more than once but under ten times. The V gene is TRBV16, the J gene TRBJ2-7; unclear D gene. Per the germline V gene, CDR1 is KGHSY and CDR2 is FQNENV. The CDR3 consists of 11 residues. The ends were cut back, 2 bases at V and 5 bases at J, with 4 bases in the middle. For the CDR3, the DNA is TGTGCCAGCAGCCAACGCCACGAGCAGTACTTC. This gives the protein CASSQRHEQYF.

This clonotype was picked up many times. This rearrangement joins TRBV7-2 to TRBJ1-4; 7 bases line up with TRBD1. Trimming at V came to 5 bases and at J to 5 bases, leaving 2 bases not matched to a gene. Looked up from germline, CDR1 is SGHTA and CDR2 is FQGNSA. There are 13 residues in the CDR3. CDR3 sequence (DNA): TGTGCCAGCAGCCAGGGGGTGAATGAAAAACTGTTTTTT. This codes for CASSQGVNEKLFF.

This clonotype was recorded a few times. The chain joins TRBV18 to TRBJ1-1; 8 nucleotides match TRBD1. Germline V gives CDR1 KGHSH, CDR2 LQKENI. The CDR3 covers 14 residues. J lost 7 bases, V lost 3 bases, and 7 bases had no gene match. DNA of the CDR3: TGTGCCAGCTCACCGGGACAGGACGCCCTTGAAGCTTTCTTT. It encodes CASSPGQDALEAFF. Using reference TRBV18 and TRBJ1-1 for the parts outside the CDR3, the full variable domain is NAGVMQNPRHLVRRRGQEARLRCSPMKGHSHVYWYRQLPEEGLKFMVYLQKENIIDESGMPKERFSAEFPKEGPSILRIQQVVRGDSAAYFCASSPGQDALEAFFGQGTRLTVV.